This is a list of T cell receptor beta chains from one sample in a study of blood T cell repertoires in COVID-19. Some clones are missing from TCRdb's copy, which holds only in-frame ones; the method was immunoSEQ multiplex PCR. This sample has nearly 200,000 clones, with over 80% found just once. Sequences were obtained from peripheral blood. The receptors were sampled from a man aged 55-75 years with COVID-19, enrolled during active disease. CDR3s include the opening cysteine and the closing phenylalanine or tryptophan. D genes are given only for firm matches. Clone size is shown for a subset of rows, as once, few, many or a class of expanded clone.

TRBJ1-4 | TRBD1 | . | TRBV28 | TGTGCCAGCAGTTTGGGACAGGGAGGTACTGAAAAACTGTTTTTT | CASSLGQGGTEKLFF
TRBJ1-2 | TRBD1 | . | TRBV12-5 | TGTGCTAGTGCTATTGACAGGGGGAATGGCTACACCTTC | CASAIDRGNGYTF
TRBJ2-4 | . | . | TRBV7-8 | TGTGCCAGCAGCTTAGCTTCCACAATGAGCGGGGCCAAAAACATTCAGTACTTC | CASSLASTMSGAKNIQYF
TRBJ2-7 | . | . | TRBV4-1 | TGCGCCAGCAGCCAAGGGTCCCTCGGTGGGCAGTACTTC | CASSQGSLGGQYF
TRBJ1-6 | . | . | TRBV28 | TGTGCCAGCAGTTTAGGCCCGCCCGGGGGGGCCTATTCACCCCTCCACTTT | CASSLGPPGGAYSPLHF
TRBJ1-2 | . | . | TRBV19 | TGTGCCAGTAGTGCGAGAGGCTCTGGCTACACCTTC | CASSARGSGYTF
TRBJ1-1 | TRBD1 | . | TRBV7-2 | TGTGCCAGCAGCACACAGGGGGACACTGAAGCTTTCTTT | CASSTQGDTEAFF
TRBJ1-5 | . | . | TRBV5-1 | TGCGCCAGCAAGGAGGGGACGAGCAATCAGCCCCAGCATTTT | CASKEGTSNQPQHF
TRBJ2-3 | . | . | TRBV19 | TGTGCCAGTAGTATAGGACCCTCCGACTCGCAGTATTTT | CASSIGPSDSQYF
TRBJ2-7 | TRBD2 | . | TRBV3-1/TRBV3-2 | TGTGCCAGCAGCCCTAGCGGGAGGGTCGAGCAGTACTTC | CASSPSGRVEQYF
TRBJ2-7 | TRBD1 | . | TRBV7-2 | TGTGCCAGCAGGTTAGACAGGGAGTCTTTGCAGTACTTC | CASRLDRESLQYF
TRBJ1-5 | . | . | TRBV4-2 | TGTGCCAGCGCGTTTGGCAATCAGCCCCAGCATTTT | CASAFGNQPQHF
TRBJ1-2 | TRBD1 | . | TRBV7-2 | TGTGCCAGCAGCAGATCCGGGACAGGGGAAAGCGGCTACACCTTC | CASSRSGTGESGYTF
TRBJ1-1 | . | once | TRBV7-6 | TGTGCCAGCAGCTTATCCAACGGGGGGAATACTGAAGCTTTCTTT | CASSLSNGGNTEAFF
TRBJ1-1 | . | . | TRBV30 | TGTGCCTGGAGTGCAACAGTGAACACTGAAGCTTTCTTT | CAWSATVNTEAFF
TRBJ2-1 | TRBD2 | . | TRBV10-3 | TGTGCCATCAACCCGGGAGGAGAAAATGAGCAGTTCTTC | CAINPGGENEQFF
TRBJ1-5 | . | few | TRBV19 | TGTGCCAGTCGCACAGGCCATAGCAATCAGCCCCAGCATTTT | CASRTGHSNQPQHF
TRBJ1-6 | . | . | TRBV7-9 | TGTGCCAGCAGCAGGGGCTGGGGGGAGGAGTCACCCCTCCACTTT | CASSRGWGEESPLHF
TRBJ2-3 | . | . | TRBV4-1 | TGCGCCAGCAGCCCCGGCGGGATCGGAGGTACGCAGTATTTT | CASSPGGIGGTQYF
TRBJ1-5 | TRBD1 | . | TRBV18 | TGTGCCAGCTCCCTAGGACAGGCGCAAAATCAGCCCCAGCATTTT | CASSLGQAQNQPQHF
TRBJ1-6 | . | few | TRBV5-1 | TGCGCCAGCAGCCCCCGTCCAGGGGATTACAATTCACCCCTCCACTTT | CASSPRPGDYNSPLHF
TRBJ2-1 | TRBD2 | few | TRBV6-5 | TGTGCCAGCAGTAGGGGACTAGCGGGAGTCAGTGAGCAGTTCTTC | CASSRGLAGVSEQFF
TRBJ2-1 | . | . | TRBV6-5 | TGTGCCAGCAGTTACCCTGACTGGTCGGGGGTGTCTGAGCAGTTCTTC | CASSYPDWSGVSEQFF
TRBJ1-1 | . | . | TRBV28 | TGTGCCAGCAGTTCCGGGAGCCGGGGGGCTTTCTTT | CASSSGSRGAFF
TRBJ1-2 | . | . | TRBV10-3 | TGTGCCATCGATTTCCGACGGGAGGGGATTTCCTATGGCTACACCTTC | CAIDFRREGISYGYTF
TRBJ2-7 | . | . | TRBV4-1 | TGCGCCAGCAGCCAGAGAGTAAGATTCGAGCAGTACTTC | CASSQRVRFEQYF
TRBJ1-1 | . | once | TRBV29-1 | TGCAGCGTTTTCCCCCCCCATGTGAACACTGAAGCTTTCTTT | CSVFPPHVNTEAFF
TRBJ1-2 | . | . | TRBV30 | TGTGCCTGGAGTCCCTTTGCGGCGACGGGCTACACCTTC | CAWSPFAATGYTF
TRBJ1-2 | . | few | TRBV7-9 | TGTGCCGTGACGGGGGAAGAGTATGGCTACACCTTC | CAVTGEEYGYTF
TRBJ1-2 | TRBD1 | . | TRBV5-1 | TGCGCCAGCAGCGCTGGACAGGGGGTATATGGCTACACCTTC | CASSAGQGVYGYTF